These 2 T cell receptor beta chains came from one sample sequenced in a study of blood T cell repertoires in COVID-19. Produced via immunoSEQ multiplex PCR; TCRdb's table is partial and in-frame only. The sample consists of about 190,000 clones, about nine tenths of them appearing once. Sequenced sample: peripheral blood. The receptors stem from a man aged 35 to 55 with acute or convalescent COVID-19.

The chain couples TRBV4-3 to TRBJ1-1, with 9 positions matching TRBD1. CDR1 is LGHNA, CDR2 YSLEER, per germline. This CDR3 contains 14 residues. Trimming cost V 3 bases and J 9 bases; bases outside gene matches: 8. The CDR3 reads CASSHHWTGEQAFF. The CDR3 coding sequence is TGCGCCAGCAGCCATCACTGGACAGGGGAACAAGCTTTCTTT.

The CDR3 loop reads CASSLWQGAAYEQYF. Here the CDR3 DNA reads TGCGCCAGCAGCTTGTGGCAGGGGGCTGCCTACGAGCAGTACTTC. This chain connects TRBV5-1 to TRBJ2-7; 8 nucleotides line up with TRBD1. The CDR3 is 15 residues long. With V trimmed by 1 base and J by 2 bases, 5 bases remained unmatched. The germline V gene has CDR1 SGHRS and CDR2 YFSETQ.